This T cell receptor beta chain is drawn from a study of OX40 agonist ivuxolimab in advanced cancers. In the case of this clone: Its antigen is as yet unknown.

The table came from immunoSEQ multiplex PCR; TCRdb's copy has only in-frame clones and leaves some out. The table includes 20,000 to 25,000 clones, over 65% detected once. Sampled blood was obtained at baseline, cycle 4 day 1, and cycle 7 day 1. Germline V gives CDR1 MDHEN, CDR2 SYDVKM. The CDR3 consists of 16 residues. V was pared by 7 bases and J by 6 bases, with 15 bases of the junction left unmatched. Study-level findings and limits: Determination of antigen specificity was not performed for the expanded peripheral T cells.

This sequence joins TRBV28 and TRBJ2-7, with TRBD2 identical over 10 bases. The source was CD4+ or CD8+ T cells sorted from blood, collected in a trial of the OX40 agonist ivuxolimab. This TCR came from an adult with an advanced solid tumor such as melanoma, head and neck, liver or kidney cancer. CDR3 DNA: TGTGCCAGCACGGATTCCTGGACTAGCGGAGTCGGCGAGCAGTACTTC. This gives the protein CASTDSWTSGVGEQYF. The entire variable domain, with the rest obtained from reference TRBV28 and TRBJ2-7, is as follows: DVKVTQSSRYLVKRTGEKVFLECVQDMDHENMFWYRQDPGLGLRLIYFSYDVKMKEKGDIPEGYSVSREKKERFSLILESASTNQTSMYLCASTDSWTSGVGEQYFGPGTRLTVT.